This T cell receptor beta chain comes out of a study of T cells in Graves' hyperthyroidism and ophthalmopathy. The J segment lost 0 bases and the V segment lost 4 bases, leaving 7 bases of the junction unmatched. This CDR3 has 16 amino acids. In germline, CDR1 is SGDLS, CDR2 YYNGEE. The sample holds a few counts of this clonotype. The TCR beta CDR3 regions underwent amplification using RNA transcripts as the source. During a first-round RT-PCR of the TCR CDR3, the HTBI primer set was used. Using its own MiXCR run on the multiplex PCR reads, TCRdb lists one record per CDR3 protein. The sample holds hundreds of thousands of distinct CDR3 sequences, roughly a sixth seen once.

The material sequenced was blood. This clonotype was obtained from a woman between 18 and 30 years old with Graves' hyperthyroidism. This rearrangement joins TRBV9 to TRBJ2-1, with TRBD2 identical over 7 bases. For the CDR3, the DNA is TGTGCCAGCAGCCCCAGGAGCGGGGACTCCTACAATGAGCAGTTCTTC. Protein: CASSPRSGDSYNEQFF. The full variable domain, rest sourced from reference TRBV9 and TRBJ2-1, is DSGVTQTPKHLITATGQRVTLRCSPRSGDLSVYWYQQSLDQGLQFLIQYYNGEERAKGNILERFSAQQFPDLHSELNLSSLELGDSALYFCASSPRSGDSYNEQFFGPGTRLTVL.